These 27 T cell receptor beta chains originate from one sample sequenced in a study of OX40 agonist ivuxolimab in advanced cancers. Clones were sequenced by immunoSEQ multiplex PCR, and TCRdb holds only the in-frame ones, with some missing. The data show around 48,000 clones, with 77% seen just once and roughly 3% held by the top ten. This specimen was CD4+ or CD8+ T cells sorted from blood, taken in a trial of the OX40 agonist ivuxolimab. These receptors all stem from an adult with an advanced solid tumor such as melanoma, head and neck, liver or kidney cancer.

V gene TRBV2 combines with J gene TRBJ2-1, with D possibly being TRBD2 (6 bases). V was cut by 7 bases and J by 6 bases, with 16 bases left in between. The CDR3 covers 14 residues. Looked up from germline, CDR1 is SNHLY and CDR2 is FYNNEI. This CDR3 is CASTEGGRVNEQFF. In nucleotides, the CDR3 is TGTGCCAGCACCGAGGGAGGCCGAGTCAATGAGCAGTTCTTC. The full variable domain, in which reference TRBV2 and TRBJ2-1 provide the parts outside the CDR3, is EPEVTQTPSHQVTQMGQEVILRCVPISNHLYFYWYRQILGQKVEFLVSFYNNEISEKSEIFDDQFSVERPDGSNFTLKIRSTKLEDSAMYFCASTEGGRVNEQFFGPGTRLTVL.

The CDR3 reads CSVQTGQPLPQYF. The CDR3 region has the DNA TGCAGCGTCCAAACGGGACAGCCCTTGCCCCAGTACTTC. V usage is TRBV29-1 and J usage is TRBJ2-5, with 7 bases lining up with TRBD1. Per germline, CDR1 SQVTM and CDR2 ANQGSEA. V lost 6 bases, J lost 9 bases, and 13 bases stayed unmatched. The length of the CDR3 is 13 residues.

This chain uses TRBV28 with TRBJ1-1; no definite D call. The CDR3 is 11 amino acids. V was trimmed by 2 bases and J by 9 bases, leaving 7 bases between them. Germline assignment: CDR1 MDHEN and CDR2 SYDVKM. CDR3 bases: TGTGCCAGCAGTTTAAGGAATCAAGCTTTCTTT. The encoded protein is CASSLRNQAFF.

The rearrangement joins TRBV14 to TRBJ2-7; D is undetermined. V lost 4 bases and J lost 6, with 13 bases in between. This CDR3 has 13 residues. Germline loops: CDR1 SGHDN, CDR2 FVKESK. As DNA, the CDR3 is TGTGCCAGCAGCCCCCGGACCGTTGGCGAGCAGTACTTC. Translation: CASSPRTVGEQYF.

V usage is TRBV6-1 and J usage is TRBJ1-1, with a possible D match to TRBD1 (5 bases). V dropped 10 bases and J dropped 1 base, with 16 bases sitting between them. Germline-derived CDR1 and CDR2 are MNHNS and SASEGT. This CDR3 has 14 residues. The CDR3 is CATGTSWSNTEAFF. The CDR3 DNA reads as TGTGCCACCGGGACCTCCTGGTCGAACACTGAAGCTTTCTTT.

V is TRBV7-8 and J is TRBJ1-2; perhaps TRBD1 as D (5 bases). The V gene's germline CDR1 is SGHVS and CDR2 FQNEAQ. The CDR3 loop spans 13 amino acids. V gave up 1 base and J gave up 7 bases, with 10 bases separating them. CDR3 sequence: CASSLDTQVGYTF. DNA of the CDR3: TGTGCCAGCAGCTTAGATACACAGGTTGGCTACACCTTC.

As DNA, the CDR3 is TGTGCCAGCAGCCAACCAGGGGCCCGGACGAGTGGCTACACCTTC. Translated: CASSQPGARTSGYTF. The rearrangement links TRBV4-2 to TRBJ1-2, with D possibly being TRBD1 (6 bases). The V end lost 2 bases, the J end lost 7 bases, and 17 bases lay between the germline ends. Germline loops: CDR1 LGHNA, CDR2 YNFKEQ. The CDR3 is made up of 15 amino acids.

The gene calls are TRBV6-1 and TRBJ1-5, with D perhaps TRBD1 (6 bases). This CDR3 contains 16 residues. The ends were cut back, 4 bases at V and 2 bases at J, with 15 bases in the middle. CDR1 and CDR2 from the germline V gene are MNHNS and SASEGT. The CDR3 sequence: CASSANRAGGNQPQHF. For the CDR3, the DNA is TGTGCCAGCAGTGCTAACAGGGCGGGGGGCAATCAGCCCCAGCATTTT.

The table lists this clone with a count of one. The V call is TRBV11-2, the J call TRBJ1-2; D perhaps matches TRBD1 (6 bases). The CDR3 length is 14 residues. Trimming removed 4 bases from V and 8 bases from J, with 17 bases in between. Germline V gene data show CDR1 as SGHAT and CDR2 as FQNNGV. The CDR3 DNA reads as TGTGCCAGCAGCTCGCGGGGGGGGGCCTACGGCTACACCTTC. Protein sequence: CASSSRGGAYGYTF.

The J gene is TRBJ2-1, the V gene TRBV7-3; 10 nucleotides line up with TRBD2. The germline V gene has CDR1 SGHTA and CDR2 FQGTGA. The ends lost 8 bases at V and 0 bases at J; junction bases unmatched: 7. The CDR3 consists of 16 residues. CDR3 residues: CASGASGGSSYNEQFF. The CDR3 DNA follows: TGTGCCAGCGGGGCTAGCGGGGGTAGCTCCTACAATGAGCAGTTCTTC.

V usage is TRBV5-5 and J usage is TRBJ2-5, with 7 nucleotides matching TRBD1. The J call is uncertain, as TRBJ2-7 better fits the DNA end. From germline, CDR1 is SGHKS and CDR2 YYEKEE (reference sequence). This CDR3 region has 15 residues. The CDR3, as DNA: TGTGCCAGCAGCCTACTCCGGGACAGCTCCTACGAGCAGTACTTC. Translation: CASSLLRDSSYEQYF.

This clone was seen once. J is TRBJ1-2 and V is TRBV6-5; D not resolved. V shed 6 bases and J shed 0 bases, with 11 bases lying between them. The germline CDR1 and CDR2 sequences are MNHEY and SVGAGI. CDR3 size: 14 residues. The CDR3 DNA reads TGTGCCAGCAGCCGGACGGATGCTAACTATGGCTACACCTTC. It specifies CASSRTDANYGYTF.

This clone has a handful of counts. The J gene is TRBJ2-1, the V gene TRBV6-1, with no clear D. The CDR3 runs to 12 residues. Trimming took off 5 bases at V and 7 bases at J, with 9 bases between the two ends. Germline assignment: CDR1 MNHNS and CDR2 SASEGT. CDR3 in amino acids: CASSPRLNEQFF. In nucleotides, the CDR3 is TGTGCCAGCAGTCCGCGACTGAATGAGCAGTTCTTC.

J is TRBJ2-7 and V is TRBV6-5; 8 bases are a match to TRBD2. In germline, CDR1 is MNHEY, CDR2 SVGAGI. The CDR3 is 15 amino acids. V lost 0 bases, J lost 2 bases, and 3 bases stayed unmatched. The CDR3 loop is CASSYSSGIAYEQYF. CDR3 DNA sequence: TGTGCCAGCAGTTACTCTAGCGGGATTGCCTACGAGCAGTACTTC.

The chain combines TRBV5-4 with TRBJ2-1, with 7 bases lining up with TRBD2. Unmatched junction bases numbered 11, after V lost 4 bases and J lost 10 bases. The CDR3 sequence is 14 residues long. Germline CDR1 is SGHNT and CDR2 is YYREEE (reference sequence). The CDR3 spells CASSPGGPEREQFF. CDR3 nucleotides: TGTGCCAGCAGCCCGGGGGGACCCGAGCGGGAGCAGTTCTTC.

The chain combines TRBV5-1 with TRBJ2-3; D remains unclear. The length of the CDR3 is 12 residues. Germline V gene data show CDR1 as SGHRS and CDR2 as YFSETQ. V shed 3 bases and J shed 4 bases, with 6 bases lying between them. The CDR3 sequence: CASSSYSDTQYF. The CDR3 nucleotides are TGCGCCAGCAGCTCCTACTCAGATACGCAGTATTTT.

The chain is built from TRBV7-3 and TRBJ2-5; TRBD2 matches at 13 bases. With V trimmed by 0 bases and J by 2 bases, 6 bases remained unmatched. The germline V gene has CDR1 SGHTA and CDR2 FQGTGA. The CDR3 runs to 18 residues. CDR3 coding DNA: TGTGCCAGCAGCTTAACCGGGACTAGCGGGACTACTCAAGAGACCCAGTACTTC. Amino acid sequence: CASSLTGTSGTTQETQYF.

With respect to this clone: The junction shows a germline mismatch at one end, possibly a read error. The CDR3 region has the DNA TGTGCCATCAGTGAGATGATGAACACTGAAGCTTTCTTT. Protein sequence: CAISEMMNTEAFF. The V and J genes are TRBV6-5 and TRBJ1-1; D remains unclear. This CDR3 comprises 13 residues. From germline, CDR1 is MNHEY and CDR2 SVGAGI.

This chain links TRBV19 with TRBJ1-1, with 9 bases matching TRBD1. The V gene's germline CDR1 is LNHDA and CDR2 SQIVND (reference sequence). The junction had 4 bases not matched to a gene; V was cut back by 6 bases and J by 5 bases. CDR3 length equals 13 residues. The CDR3 here is CASRRDRETEAFF. In nucleotides, the CDR3 is TGTGCCAGTAGAAGGGACAGGGAGACTGAAGCTTTCTTT.

Regarding this clone: A far larger clone is off by one base, so a read error is likely. V is TRBV5-8 and J is TRBJ2-7; 12 bases match TRBD2. The length of the CDR3 is 16 residues. V was pared by 3 bases and J by 6 bases, with 10 bases of the junction left unmatched. Germline CDR1 is SGHTS and CDR2 is YDEGEE. In DNA form, the CDR3 reads TGTGCCAGCAGCTCGGGACTAGCGGGCGCTCTCGGCGAGCAGTACTTC. Translated: CASSSGLAGALGEQYF.

This clone was recorded a few times. V is TRBV11-2 and J is TRBJ2-6; no clear D gene. This CDR3 is built from 19 residues. V gave up 2 bases and J gave up 0 bases, with 17 bases separating them. CDR1 and CDR2 (germline): SGHAT, FQNNGV. CDR3 amino acids: CASSLSPDPALSGANVLTF. The DNA for the CDR3 is TGTGCCAGCAGCTTATCCCCAGACCCGGCTCTCTCTGGGGCCAACGTCCTGACTTTC.

The CDR3 loop reads CASSLGVTNEKLFF. As DNA, the CDR3 is TGCGCCAGCAGCTTGGGTGTAACTAATGAAAAACTGTTTTTT. The J gene is TRBJ1-4, the V gene TRBV5-1; no reliable D call. The CDR3 totals 14 residues. Deletions cut 0 bases from V and 1 base from J, with 4 bases between. Per the germline V gene, CDR1 is SGHRS and CDR2 is YFSETQ.

V and J are TRBV11-2 and TRBJ2-1; tentative D call: TRBD2 (5 bases). There are 15 residues in the CDR3. Germline-derived CDR1 and CDR2 are SGHAT and FQNNGV. The V gene lost 5 bases and the J gene lost 7 bases, with 18 bases spanning the gap. The CDR3 DNA sequence: TGTGCCAGCAGCCAACCGGGAAGTTTGGATAATGAGCAGTTCTTC. Its protein is CASSQPGSLDNEQFF.

The rearrangement links TRBV2 to TRBJ2-6; D possibly matches TRBD1 or TRBD2 (6 bases each). The CDR3 runs to 18 residues. The V gene's germline CDR1 is SNHLY and CDR2 FYNNEI. V lost 2 bases and J 1 base, leaving 15 bases between the germline ends. The CDR3 bases are TGTGCCAGCAGTGAATTCGGGGGCGGAGTATCTGGGGCCAACGTCCTGACTTTC. This codes for CASSEFGGGVSGANVLTF. Supplemented by reference TRBV2 and TRBJ2-6, the full variable domain reads EPEVTQTPSHQVTQMGQEVILRCVPISNHLYFYWYRQILGQKVEFLVSFYNNEISEKSEIFDDQFSVERPDGSNFTLKIRSTKLEDSAMYFCASSEFGGGVSGANVLTFGAGSRLTVL.

This clone was recorded once. V usage is TRBV30 and J usage is TRBJ1-1; TRBD1 is a possible D gene (5 bases). V gave up 0 bases and J gave up 0 bases, with 8 bases separating them. CDR3 size: 14 residues. Germline assignment: CDR1 GTSNPN and CDR2 SVGIG (reference sequence). The CDR3 here is CAWSVPGMNTEAFF. The CDR3 bases are TGTGCCTGGAGTGTCCCAGGGATGAACACTGAAGCTTTCTTT.

J is TRBJ2-3 and V is TRBV6-5; tentatively, D is TRBD2 (5 bases). The V gene's germline CDR1 is MNHEY and CDR2 SVGAGI. The CDR3 contains 13 residues. Trimming stripped 8 bases from V and 3 bases from J, with 12 bases between. The CDR3 reads CASRRGATDTQYF. The CDR3 DNA is TGTGCCAGCCGACGGGGAGCGACAGATACGCAGTATTTT.

The V and J genes are TRBV5-8 and TRBJ1-3; 7 nucleotides agree with TRBD1. Trimming removed 4 bases from V and 3 bases from J; junction bases left unmatched: 7. This CDR3 is built from 15 residues. Germline CDR1 is SGHTS and CDR2 is YDEGEE. The CDR3 nucleotides are TGTGCCAGCAGCGATACAGGGGTTAATGGAAACACCATATATTTT. It yields the protein CASSDTGVNGNTIYF.